This passage covers 15 T cell receptor beta chains from one sample sequenced in a study of shared clonotypes between healthy human individuals. Some clones are missing from TCRdb's copy, which holds only in-frame ones; the method was immunoSEQ multiplex PCR. Counted here are about 2 million clones, about 95% occurring once; the ten biggest clones make up approximately 1.2%. It was CD45RO-negative cells, positively selected for CCR7, that made up naive CD8 cells, with terminally differentiated effector memory CD45RA+ cells excluded. Input material: naive CD8+ T cells sorted from blood. These receptors were obtained from a man between 18 and 35 years old in good health.

The chain joins TRBV28 to TRBJ1-4, with 9 bases matching TRBD1. The CDR3 contains 17 residues. V was pared by 1 base and J by 4 bases, with 7 bases of the junction left unmatched. Germline CDR1 reads MDHEN; CDR2 reads SYDVKM. The CDR3 sequence: CASSLSGTGLNNEKLFF. In DNA form, the CDR3 reads TGTGCCAGCAGTTTATCCGGGACAGGGCTAAATAATGAAAAACTGTTTTTT.

For the CDR3, the DNA is TGTGCCAGCAGCGCGGAGACAGGGGTTAGCACAGATACGCAGTATTTT. It yields the protein CASSAETGVSTDTQYF. This chain connects TRBV7-9 to TRBJ2-3; 8 bases fit TRBD1. V was clipped by 5 bases and J by 0 bases; unmatched bases: 7. This CDR3 region has 16 residues. Per the germline V gene, CDR1 is SEHNR and CDR2 is FQNEAQ (reference sequence).

The V gene is TRBV9, the J gene TRBJ2-5; tentatively, D is TRBD2 (6 bases). CDR1 and CDR2 (germline): SGDLS, YYNGEE. The length of the CDR3 is 15 residues. Trimming pared 3 bases from V and 5 bases from J, leaving 17 bases between. CDR3: CASSGGLNLGETQYF. In nucleotides, the CDR3 is TGTGCCAGCAGCGGGGGACTCAACCTGGGGGAGACCCAGTACTTC.

The chain is built from TRBV7-8 and TRBJ1-1; no clear D. V lost 7 bases to trimming and J lost 2 bases, with 20 bases between them. CDR1 and CDR2 from the germline V gene are SGHVS and FQNEAQ. The CDR3 spans 16 residues. This CDR3 is CASTPGFLYENTEAFF. The CDR3 DNA follows: TGTGCCAGCACCCCAGGTTTTCTTTACGAAAACACTGAAGCTTTCTTT.

V is TRBV6-6 and J is TRBJ1-3; D ambiguous. The CDR3 is 13 residues long. The germline V gene has CDR1 MNHNY and CDR2 SVGAGI (reference sequence). The V and J ends lost 8 bases and 3 bases respectively, with 11 bases between them. The DNA of the CDR3 is TGTGCCAGCTTAAACGGGGATGGAAACACCATATATTTT. This sequence encodes CASLNGDGNTIYF.

As for this clone: Other DNA sequences in this specimen translate into the identical CDR3. The CDR3 DNA is TGTGCCAGCAGCGTAGCAGACAACTCCTACGAGCAGTACTTC. The encoded protein is CASSVADNSYEQYF. V is TRBV9 and J is TRBJ2-7; D call uncertain. The CDR3 covers 14 residues. Trimming shortened V by 0 bases and J by 0 bases, and 7 bases separated the two germline ends. Germline CDR1 reads SGDLS; CDR2 reads YYNGEE.

As to this clone: This CDR3 is also generated by other DNA sequences in the sample. CDR3 coding DNA: TGTGCCAGCAGCTTAGGTCAGCCCAATCAGCCCCAGCATTTT. This sequence encodes CASSLGQPNQPQHF. The rearrangement uses TRBV7-9 and TRBJ1-5; D is unclear. The CDR3 has 14 residues. Trimming removed 1 base from V and 3 bases from J, with 7 bases in between. Germline V lookup: CDR1 SEHNR, CDR2 FQNEAQ (reference sequence).

The V call is TRBV4-1, the J call TRBJ2-3, with a tentative D call TRBD2 (7 bases). This CDR3 has 16 amino acids. With 6 bases removed from V and 3 bases from J, the gap between germline ends came to 19 bases. CDR1 and CDR2 (germline): MGHRA, YSYEKL. CDR3 in amino acids: CASSPYSGGLTDTQYF. The CDR3, as DNA: TGCGCCAGCAGTCCCTATTCGGGGGGCTTAACAGATACGCAGTATTTT.

This chain joins TRBV15 and TRBJ1-1, with a weak D call TRBD1 (5 bases). Trimming left V 5 bases short and J 4 bases short, with 14 bases between. Germline CDR1 and CDR2: LNHNV and YYDKDF (reference sequence). This CDR3 is built from 14 residues. The CDR3 DNA follows: TGTGCCACCAGCTTGGGGAGGGGCGGCACTGAAGCTTTCTTT. It yields the protein CATSLGRGGTEAFF.

The V call is TRBV7-2, the J call TRBJ2-7; TRBD2 matches 13 bases. Looked up from germline, CDR1 is SGHTA and CDR2 is FQGNSA. The CDR3 has 14 residues. Trimming cost V 2 bases and J 7 bases; bases outside gene matches: 2. For the CDR3, the DNA is TGTGCCAGCAGCTTACCACTAGCGGGAGGGGAGCAGTACTTC. It is translated as CASSLPLAGGEQYF.

CDR3 region: CASSFRLDYPRNEQFF. The CDR3 DNA is TGTGCCAGCAGCTTCCGCTTGGACTACCCAAGGAATGAGCAGTTCTTC. The rearrangement joins TRBV7-9 to TRBJ2-1; D is perhaps TRBD2 (6 bases). Trimming left V 3 bases short and J 7 bases short, with 19 bases between. Germline V gene data show CDR1 as SEHNR and CDR2 as FQNEAQ (reference sequence). There are 16 residues in the CDR3. The full variable domain, completed using reference TRBV7-9 and TRBJ2-1, is DTGVSQNPRHKITKRGQNVTFRCDPISEHNRLYWYRQTLGQGPEFLTYFQNEAQLEKSRLLSDRFSAERPKGSFSTLEIQRTEQGDSAMYLCASSFRLDYPRNEQFFGPGTRLTVL.

J is TRBJ2-7 and V is TRBV19; D perhaps matches TRBD2 (6 bases). CDR3 length equals 14 residues. The germline CDR1 and CDR2 sequences are LNHDA and SQIVND (reference sequence). Trimming pared 6 bases from V and 5 bases from J, leaving 17 bases between. The CDR3 loop reads CASSRTSFIDEQYF. DNA of the CDR3: TGTGCCAGTAGCCGAACTAGCTTTATCGACGAGCAGTACTTC.

The CDR3 loop is CASTHRQVLNEKLFF. In nucleotides, the CDR3 is TGTGCCAGCACCCACCGGCAGGTTTTAAATGAAAAACTGTTTTTT. The chain is built from TRBV28 and TRBJ1-4, with unresolved D. Germline CDR1 is MDHEN and CDR2 is SYDVKM. The CDR3 sequence is 15 residues long. V gave up 7 bases and J gave up 5 bases, with 17 bases separating them. Looking up the rest from reference TRBV28 and TRBJ1-4 gives the full variable domain: DVKVTQSSRYLVKRTGEKVFLECVQDMDHENMFWYRQDPGLGLRLIYFSYDVKMKEKGDIPEGYSVSREKKERFSLILESASTNQTSMYLCASTHRQVLNEKLFFGSGTQLSVL.

The CDR3 is CASSNPGLAGEHEQFF. CDR3 sequence (DNA): TGTGCCAGCAGCAACCCGGGACTAGCGGGAGAGCATGAGCAGTTCTTC. The V gene is TRBV2, the J gene TRBJ2-1; TRBD2 matches at 14 bases. Trimming took 6 bases from V and 8 from J; bases not matched to a gene: 9. The length of the CDR3 is 16 residues. Germline CDR1 reads SNHLY; CDR2 reads FYNNEI.

The table lists this clone with a count of one. A much larger clone is a single base away; this may be a read error. Additional DNA sequences in this sample encode the identical CDR3. The J gene is TRBJ2-7, the V gene TRBV11-2, with D uncertain. Per the germline V gene, CDR1 is SGHAT and CDR2 is FQNNGV. Trimming removed 6 bases from V and 0 bases from J, with 3 bases in between. This CDR3 is 11 amino acids long. As DNA, the CDR3 is TGTGCCAGCAGTACCTCCTACGAGCAGTACTTC. It encodes CASSTSYEQYF.